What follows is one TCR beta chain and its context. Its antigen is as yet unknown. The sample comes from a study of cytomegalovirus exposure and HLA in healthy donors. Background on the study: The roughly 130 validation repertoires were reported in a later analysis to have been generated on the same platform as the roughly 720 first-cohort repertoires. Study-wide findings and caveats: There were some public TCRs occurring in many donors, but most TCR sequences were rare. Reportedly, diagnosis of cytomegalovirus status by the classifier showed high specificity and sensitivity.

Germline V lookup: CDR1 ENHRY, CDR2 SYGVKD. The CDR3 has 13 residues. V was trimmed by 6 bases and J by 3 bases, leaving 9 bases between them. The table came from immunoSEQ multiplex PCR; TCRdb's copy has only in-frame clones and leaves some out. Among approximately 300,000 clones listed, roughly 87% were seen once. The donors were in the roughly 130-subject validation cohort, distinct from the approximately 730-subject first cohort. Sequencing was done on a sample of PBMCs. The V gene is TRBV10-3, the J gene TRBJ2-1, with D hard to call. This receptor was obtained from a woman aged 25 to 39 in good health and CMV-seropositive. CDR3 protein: CAIRDMFYNEQFF. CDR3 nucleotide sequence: TGTGCCATCAGAGACATGTTCTACAATGAGCAGTTCTTC.